This TCR beta chain was sequenced during a study of Graves' ophthalmopathy and Graves' hyperthyroidism. Whole-study context: Peripheral blood samples were taken at initial diagnosis, before any treatment.

The CDR3 extends over 12 amino acids. J lost 5 bases, V lost 6 bases, and 6 bases had no gene match. The germline gives CDR1 DFQATT, CDR2 SNEGSKA (reference sequence). Beta-chain TCR CDR3 regions were amplified from RNA transcripts. HTBI-primed first-round RT-PCR preceded second-round multiplex PCR. TCRdb called the multiplex PCR reads again in MiXCR, with one record for every CDR3 protein. The sample carries 210,000 or so distinct CDR3 sequences, under 30% recorded once. As diagnostic evidence, clinical symptoms, serum thyroxine, TRAb, thyroid ultrasound and orbital computed tomography were relied upon. This clonotype has a count of ten or more.

The source material was peripheral blood. The chain has TRBV20-1 and TRBJ2-7; 8 bases match TRBD1. This TCR derives from a man aged 50-60 years with Graves' ophthalmopathy. The CDR3 DNA reads TGCAGTGCCAGGGAGGACAGGGACGAGCAGTACTTC. This encodes CSAREDRDEQYF.